This is a list of T cell receptor beta chains from one sample in a study of tumor-infiltrating lymphocytes in primary liver carcinoma. TCRdb fed the multiplex PCR reads into MiXCR, producing one record per CDR3 protein. The profile shows roughly 120,000 distinct CDR3 sequences, 65% to 75% of them singletons. Sequences were obtained from tumor-adjacent normal liver tissue. These receptors came from a woman aged 55-69 years with primary liver carcinoma and hepatitis B virus infection. Both conserved end residues are part of each CDR3. A D gene is named only where the DNA matches it firmly. Where a row states a size, it is once, few, many or the class of an expanded clone; other rows omit it.

j_call: TRBJ1-2; v_call: TRBV29-1; clone_size: .; d_call: TRBD1; cdr3_nt: TGCACCGTTGAAGTGGTGCCGGGACAGGGAAACTATGGCTACATCTTC; cdr3_aa: CTVEVVPGQGNYGYIF
j_call: TRBJ2-1; v_call: TRBV11-2; clone_size: .; d_call: .; cdr3_nt: TGTGCCAGCAGTTTTACCCCAGTGAGGAGCTCCTACAATGAGCAGTCCTTC; cdr3_aa: CASSFTPVRSSYNEQSF
j_call: TRBJ2-1; v_call: TRBV12-3/TRBV12-4; clone_size: many; d_call: .; cdr3_nt: TGTGCCAGCAGCTTAGTGTTACGGGCTAGGAATGAGCAGTTCTTC; cdr3_aa: CASSLVLRARNEQFF
j_call: TRBJ2-3; v_call: TRBV7-9; clone_size: .; d_call: TRBD1; cdr3_nt: TGTGCCAGCAGCTCGGACAGGGACGGGGCAGTTACGCAGTATTTT; cdr3_aa: CASSSDRDGAVTQYF
j_call: TRBJ1-6; v_call: TRBV28; clone_size: .; d_call: .; cdr3_nt: TGTGCCAGTAGCGCAGCCGGACACTTTAATTCACTCCTCCACTTT; cdr3_aa: CASSAAGHFNSLLHF
j_call: TRBJ2-7; v_call: TRBV6-1; clone_size: .; d_call: .; cdr3_nt: TGTGCCGGTAGCCGGACAGCCAATAACCACGAGCAGTACTTC; cdr3_aa: CAGSRTANNHEQYF
j_call: TRBJ2-5; v_call: TRBV6-5; clone_size: .; d_call: .; cdr3_nt: TGTGCCAGCAGTACCGACAAGGGGCTGACTCAGTACTTC; cdr3_aa: CASSTDKGLTQYF
j_call: TRBJ2-3; v_call: TRBV11-2; clone_size: .; d_call: .; cdr3_nt: TGTGCCAGCAGCCCTGAACCAGCGGGCCCAGACACGCAGTATTTT; cdr3_aa: CASSPEPAGPDTQYF
j_call: TRBJ2-1; v_call: TRBV20-1; clone_size: .; d_call: .; cdr3_nt: TGCAGTGCTAATCCCAGGGGCCTATACAATGAGCAGTTCTTC; cdr3_aa: CSANPRGLYNEQFF
j_call: TRBJ1-3; v_call: TRBV6-5; clone_size: .; d_call: TRBD1; cdr3_nt: TGTGCCATCACCTCGACAGGGCCCTATGGAAACACCATATATTTT; cdr3_aa: CAITSTGPYGNTIYF
j_call: TRBJ2-7; v_call: TRBV11-3; clone_size: .; d_call: .; cdr3_nt: TGTGCCAGCAACTTGACCAGGACAGCCTACCAGCAGTACTTC; cdr3_aa: CASNLTRTAYQQYF
j_call: TRBJ2-1; v_call: TRBV11-2; clone_size: .; d_call: TRBD2; cdr3_nt: TGTGCCAGCAGCTTAGGCGAAGGGCTAGCGGGAGGGAGTGAGCAGTTCTTC; cdr3_aa: CASSLGEGLAGGSEQFF
j_call: TRBJ2-1; v_call: TRBV4-1; clone_size: many; d_call: TRBD2; cdr3_nt: TGCGCCAGCAGCCAAGTGGTGGGAGGGCGCTACAATGAGCAGTTCTTC; cdr3_aa: CASSQVVGGRYNEQFF
j_call: TRBJ2-2; v_call: TRBV7-3; clone_size: .; d_call: .; cdr3_nt: TGTGCCAGCAGCTTAACCGGGACCACCGGGGAGCTGTTTTTT; cdr3_aa: CASSLTGTTGELFF
j_call: TRBJ1-4; v_call: TRBV4-1; clone_size: many; d_call: TRBD1; cdr3_nt: TGCGCCAGCAGCCCACCGGGGACAGCCGATGAAAAACTGTTTTTT; cdr3_aa: CASSPPGTADEKLFF
j_call: TRBJ2-7; v_call: TRBV5-1; clone_size: many; d_call: TRBD2; cdr3_nt: TGCGCCAGCAGCTTGTTTACTAGCGGGAACAACGAGCAGTACTTC; cdr3_aa: CASSLFTSGNNEQYF
j_call: TRBJ1-1; v_call: TRBV5-1; clone_size: .; d_call: TRBD1; cdr3_nt: TGCGCCAGCTGCTTGACCACCACAGGGGAGTGGTACACTGATGCTTTCTTT; cdr3_aa: CASCLTTTGEWYTDAFF
j_call: TRBJ2-3; v_call: TRBV6-4; clone_size: .; d_call: .; cdr3_nt: TGTGCCAGCTCTCCTCTAGGGGGAGGGTCGGATACGCAGTATTTT; cdr3_aa: CASSPLGGGSDTQYF
j_call: TRBJ1-6; v_call: TRBV6-5; clone_size: .; d_call: TRBD1; cdr3_nt: TGTGTCAGCAGTGAGGGACAGCTTAATTCACCCCTCCACTTT; cdr3_aa: CVSSEGQLNSPLHF
j_call: TRBJ2-7; v_call: TRBV4-2; clone_size: .; d_call: TRBD2; cdr3_nt: TGTTCCAGCAGCCTTGGACTAGCGGGAGCTTACGAGCAGTACTTC; cdr3_aa: CSSSLGLAGAYEQYF
j_call: TRBJ2-7; v_call: TRBV11-2; clone_size: .; d_call: .; cdr3_nt: TGTGCCAGCAACCATGAGAGGCACGAGCAGTACTTC; cdr3_aa: CASNHERHEQYF
j_call: TRBJ2-1; v_call: TRBV28; clone_size: few; d_call: TRBD2; cdr3_nt: TGTGCCACCGATCCCGGGACTAGCCACAATGAGCAGTTCTTC; cdr3_aa: CATDPGTSHNEQFF
j_call: TRBJ2-2; v_call: TRBV5-1; clone_size: many; d_call: TRBD2; cdr3_nt: TGCGCCAGCAGCTTAGGACTAGTCACCCATAACACCGGGGAGCTGTTTTTT; cdr3_aa: CASSLGLVTHNTGELFF
j_call: TRBJ2-4; v_call: TRBV28; clone_size: .; d_call: .; cdr3_nt: TGTGCCTGCAGAAAGGGGAGGTCGGGAAACATTCAGTACTTC; cdr3_aa: CACRKGRSGNIQYF
j_call: TRBJ2-6; v_call: TRBV6-6; clone_size: many; d_call: .; cdr3_nt: TGTGCCAGCAATAAATGGGGCAGCGCCAACGTCCTGACTTTC; cdr3_aa: CASNKWGSANVLTF
j_call: TRBJ2-3; v_call: TRBV28; clone_size: .; d_call: TRBD2; cdr3_nt: TGTGCCGGCAGCGGGATGGGCCAGCGGGAGGGCCCAACAGATACGCAGTATTTT; cdr3_aa: CAGSGMGQREGPTDTQYF
j_call: TRBJ2-1; v_call: TRBV30; clone_size: .; d_call: TRBD2; cdr3_nt: TGTGCCTGGAGTGTATGGCTAGCGGGAGCCCAGCGGCAATTCTTC; cdr3_aa: CAWSVWLAGAQRQFF
j_call: TRBJ2-7; v_call: TRBV6-1; clone_size: many; d_call: TRBD1; cdr3_nt: TGTGCCAGCAGTGAGATGGGACAGACCTACGAGCAGTACTTC; cdr3_aa: CASSEMGQTYEQYF
j_call: TRBJ2-7; v_call: TRBV6-5; clone_size: .; d_call: .; cdr3_nt: TGTGCCAACGGCCGCAGCGAGGTCTACGAGCAGTACTTC; cdr3_aa: CANGRSEVYEQYF
j_call: TRBJ2-1; v_call: TRBV12-5; clone_size: .; d_call: .; cdr3_nt: TGTGCTATTGGTTTTGTCGACACCGACAATGAGCAGTTCTTC; cdr3_aa: CAIGFVDTDNEQFF
j_call: TRBJ2-5; v_call: TRBV11-2; clone_size: medium-sized; d_call: .; cdr3_nt: TGTGCCAGCAGCTTAGTCTCCGAGACCCAGTACTTC; cdr3_aa: CASSLVSETQYF
j_call: TRBJ2-2; v_call: TRBV5-4; clone_size: many; d_call: TRBD2; cdr3_nt: TGTGCCAGCAGCTTCGTGGGAGGGCCAATCGGGGAGCTGTTTTTT; cdr3_aa: CASSFVGGPIGELFF
j_call: TRBJ2-1; v_call: TRBV6-5; clone_size: .; d_call: .; cdr3_nt: TGTGCCAGCAGCTTCACGCGTATATACAATGAGCAGTTCTTC; cdr3_aa: CASSFTRIYNEQFF
j_call: TRBJ2-3; v_call: TRBV7-9; clone_size: .; d_call: TRBD2; cdr3_nt: TGTGCCACCACGCTGACTAGCAGGAGAACAGATACGCAGTATTTT; cdr3_aa: CATTLTSRRTDTQYF
j_call: TRBJ2-1; v_call: TRBV11-2; clone_size: .; d_call: .; cdr3_nt: TGTGCCAGCAACTCACCCTTAGAGGATGAGCAATTCTTC; cdr3_aa: CASNSPLEDEQFF
j_call: TRBJ2-2; v_call: TRBV5-5; clone_size: many; d_call: .; cdr3_nt: TGTGCCAGCAGCGTAGCCGGCGACACCGGGGAGCTGTTTTTT; cdr3_aa: CASSVAGDTGELFF
j_call: TRBJ2-1; v_call: TRBV29-1; clone_size: .; d_call: TRBD2; cdr3_nt: TGCAGCGTTAGAGCGGGAGGGCCTGTGGACGAGCACTTCTTC; cdr3_aa: CSVRAGGPVDEHFF
j_call: TRBJ1-3; v_call: TRBV6-1; clone_size: many; d_call: .; cdr3_nt: TGTGCCAGCAGTGAAGCAACGAGACCCCAAGGAAACACCATATATTTT; cdr3_aa: CASSEATRPQGNTIYF
j_call: TRBJ2-1; v_call: TRBV12-3/TRBV12-4; clone_size: .; d_call: TRBD2; cdr3_nt: TGTGTCAGCAGTTTAGGGGGGAGCGGGAGGGCCGCTGTCTTC; cdr3_aa: CVSSLGGSGRAAVF
j_call: TRBJ2-3; v_call: TRBV6-6; clone_size: many; d_call: .; cdr3_nt: TGTGCCAGCAGTTCTAAACTATCGGTCACGGGACGGATCTTCACAGATACGCAGTATTTT; cdr3_aa: CASSSKLSVTGRIFTDTQYF